The rows below give T cell receptor beta chains drawn from one sample of a study of T-cell reconstitution after alpha-beta-depleted transplantation in children. TCRdb redid the calling of the PCR reads with MiXCR, one entry per CDR3 protein. The sample lists 420,000 or so distinct CDR3 sequences; 9.5% to 13% were seen once. The source material was PBMCs from the stem cell graft donor, sampled from the stem cell graft. The receptors come from a human donor who donated a stem cell graft to a child with acute myeloid leukemia. Both conserved end residues are part of each CDR3. The D gene is left open where the match is weak. Only some rows state a clone size, as once, few, many or a class for expanded clones.

abundance: few; j_gene: TRBJ2-5; d_gene: NA; v_gene: TRBV12-3/TRBV12-4; CDR3nt: TGTGCCAGCAGCCCAACAGGGTTGGAGACCCAGTACTTC; CDR3aa: CASSPTGLETQYF
abundance: few; j_gene: TRBJ2-3; d_gene: TRBD1; v_gene: TRBV7-2; CDR3nt: TGTGCCAGCAGCTTAGCGTTCCAGGGGGGCACAGATACGCAGTATTTT; CDR3aa: CASSLAFQGGTDTQYF
abundance: once; j_gene: TRBJ1-2; d_gene: NA; v_gene: TRBV14; CDR3nt: TGTGCCAGCAGCCAAGACCGGGCGGGGGCGTTTGGCTACACCTTC; CDR3aa: CASSQDRAGAFGYTF
abundance: NA; j_gene: TRBJ1-3; d_gene: NA; v_gene: TRBV5-5; CDR3nt: TGTGCCAGCGCACTCCGGGCAGACTTCTCTGGAAACACCATATATTTT; CDR3aa: CASALRADFSGNTIYF
abundance: many; j_gene: TRBJ2-5; d_gene: NA; v_gene: TRBV25-1; CDR3nt: TGTGCCAGCAGTGAAAGGGGACCTGGAGAGACCCAGTACTTC; CDR3aa: CASSERGPGETQYF
abundance: NA; j_gene: TRBJ2-4; d_gene: TRBD1; v_gene: TRBV19; CDR3nt: TGTGCCAGTAGCCCGACAGGGTATATTCAGTACTTC; CDR3aa: CASSPTGYIQYF
abundance: many; j_gene: TRBJ2-1; d_gene: NA; v_gene: TRBV7-2; CDR3nt: TGTGCCAGCAGCTTAGCTAGCGTCAATGAGCAGTTCTTC; CDR3aa: CASSLASVNEQFF
abundance: few; j_gene: TRBJ1-2; d_gene: NA; v_gene: TRBV5-1; CDR3nt: TGCGCCAGCAGCTTGGACCCTCAGGGAGGGTATGGCTACACCTTC; CDR3aa: CASSLDPQGGYGYTF
abundance: NA; j_gene: TRBJ1-2; d_gene: NA; v_gene: TRBV5-1; CDR3nt: TGCGCCAGCAGCTTGGGGACACAAACAGCGGGCTTTGGTGGCTACACCTTC; CDR3aa: CASSLGTQTAGFGGYTF
abundance: few; j_gene: TRBJ1-3; d_gene: NA; v_gene: TRBV20-1; CDR3nt: TGCAGTGCTAGTCAGGGTGCCTCTGGAAACACCATATATTTT; CDR3aa: CSASQGASGNTIYF
abundance: NA; j_gene: TRBJ1-1; d_gene: TRBD1; v_gene: TRBV6-1; CDR3nt: TGTGCCAGCAGTGACCCGGACAGGGGATGGTGCACTGAAGCTTTCTTT; CDR3aa: CASSDPDRGWCTEAFF
abundance: NA; j_gene: TRBJ2-7; d_gene: NA; v_gene: TRBV6-5; CDR3nt: TGTGCCAGCAGTTACATGGGGGGCTACGAGCAGTACTTC; CDR3aa: CASSYMGGYEQYF
abundance: few; j_gene: TRBJ2-1; d_gene: TRBD1; v_gene: TRBV18; CDR3nt: TGTGCCAGCTCACCATTTAGACAGGGTGAGAATGAGCAGTTCTTC; CDR3aa: CASSPFRQGENEQFF
abundance: many; j_gene: TRBJ2-3; d_gene: NA; v_gene: TRBV29-1; CDR3nt: TGCAGCGGTGACTCAACAGGCACAGATACGCAGTATTTT; CDR3aa: CSGDSTGTDTQYF
abundance: few; j_gene: TRBJ1-2; d_gene: NA; v_gene: TRBV7-8; CDR3nt: TGTGCCAGCAGTGGGAAAGGGGAAAACTATGGCTACACCTTC; CDR3aa: CASSGKGENYGYTF
abundance: few; j_gene: TRBJ2-6; d_gene: NA; v_gene: TRBV6-5; CDR3nt: TGTGCCAGCAGTTACGGTGTCACTGGGGCCAACGTCCTGACTTTC; CDR3aa: CASSYGVTGANVLTF
abundance: NA; j_gene: TRBJ1-2; d_gene: NA; v_gene: TRBV29-1; CDR3nt: TGCAGCGTTGAAGAGGGGGGGGCCGGTGGCTACACCTTC; CDR3aa: CSVEEGGAGGYTF
abundance: few; j_gene: TRBJ2-1; d_gene: TRBD2; v_gene: TRBV7-2; CDR3nt: TGTGCCAGCAGCCCATCCAGCGGGAGCGATGAGCAGTTCTTC; CDR3aa: CASSPSSGSDEQFF
abundance: NA; j_gene: TRBJ1-3; d_gene: NA; v_gene: TRBV20-1; CDR3nt: TGCAGTGCTAGACCTATCGGTCAGTACCCTGGAAACACCATATATTTT; CDR3aa: CSARPIGQYPGNTIYF
abundance: NA; j_gene: TRBJ1-2; d_gene: NA; v_gene: TRBV5-1; CDR3nt: TGCGCCAGCAGCTCTTATTCAGGGGACCATGGCTACACCTTC; CDR3aa: CASSSYSGDHGYTF
abundance: NA; j_gene: TRBJ2-2; d_gene: NA; v_gene: TRBV11-2; CDR3nt: TGTGCCAGCAGCCCTTACAAGAACACCGGGGAGCTGTTTTTT; CDR3aa: CASSPYKNTGELFF
abundance: NA; j_gene: TRBJ1-1; d_gene: TRBD1; v_gene: TRBV19; CDR3nt: TGTGCCAGTAGGATCACAGGGGCCGCCACTGAAGCTTTCTTT; CDR3aa: CASRITGAATEAFF
abundance: NA; j_gene: TRBJ2-7; d_gene: TRBD1; v_gene: TRBV7-8; CDR3nt: TGTGCCAGCAGCACTACGGGACAGGGGGCTAATTACGAGCAGTACTTC; CDR3aa: CASSTTGQGANYEQYF
abundance: many; j_gene: TRBJ1-3; d_gene: NA; v_gene: TRBV7-8; CDR3nt: TGTGCCAGCAGCCTTGCACCTTTCTTTACAGGATACTCTGGAAACACCATATATTTT; CDR3aa: CASSLAPFFTGYSGNTIYF
abundance: few; j_gene: TRBJ1-3; d_gene: TRBD1; v_gene: TRBV29-1; CDR3nt: TGCAGCGGTGCCAGGGGGTCCGGAAACACCATATATTTT; CDR3aa: CSGARGSGNTIYF
abundance: many; j_gene: TRBJ1-6; d_gene: NA; v_gene: TRBV10-3; CDR3nt: TGTGCCATCAGTGGCGGTCGGGAAGGATCACCCCTCCACTTT; CDR3aa: CAISGGREGSPLHF
abundance: many; j_gene: TRBJ1-6; d_gene: NA; v_gene: TRBV5-1; CDR3nt: TGCGCCAGCAGCTTGCAGGGGCTTGGGGATTCACCCCTCCACTTT; CDR3aa: CASSLQGLGDSPLHF
abundance: many; j_gene: TRBJ1-1; d_gene: NA; v_gene: TRBV5-1; CDR3nt: TGCGCCAGCAGCGCCCGGGAGAACACTGAAGCTTTCTTT; CDR3aa: CASSARENTEAFF
abundance: few; j_gene: TRBJ2-7; d_gene: TRBD1; v_gene: TRBV19; CDR3nt: TGTGCCAGCGGGACAGGTGATGCGATTTCCTACGAGCAGTACTTC; CDR3aa: CASGTGDAISYEQYF
abundance: many; j_gene: TRBJ2-1; d_gene: NA; v_gene: TRBV9; CDR3nt: TGTGCCAGCAGCGTAGAGGGAGCGTACGGTGAGCAGTTCTTC; CDR3aa: CASSVEGAYGEQFF
abundance: few; j_gene: TRBJ2-2; d_gene: NA; v_gene: TRBV7-2; CDR3nt: TGTGCCAGCAGCTTATACGTCGGACAAGGCACCGGGGAGCTGTTTTTT; CDR3aa: CASSLYVGQGTGELFF
abundance: NA; j_gene: TRBJ2-5; d_gene: TRBD2; v_gene: TRBV9; CDR3nt: TGTGCCAGCAGCCCCCGGGACTATACGTACCAAGAGACCCAGTACTTC; CDR3aa: CASSPRDYTYQETQYF
abundance: few; j_gene: TRBJ1-2; d_gene: NA; v_gene: TRBV10-3; CDR3nt: TGTGCCATCAGTGGTCAGGGTAACTATGGCTACACCTTC; CDR3aa: CAISGQGNYGYTF
abundance: NA; j_gene: TRBJ1-6; d_gene: NA; v_gene: TRBV12-3/TRBV12-4; CDR3nt: TGTGCCAGCAGTTTAGGACCGATTGATAATTCACCCCTCCACTTT; CDR3aa: CASSLGPIDNSPLHF
abundance: NA; j_gene: TRBJ2-2; d_gene: NA; v_gene: TRBV20-1; CDR3nt: TGCAGTGCTAGACAGCACGCGAACACCGGGGAGCTGTTTTTT; CDR3aa: CSARQHANTGELFF
abundance: NA; j_gene: TRBJ2-1; d_gene: NA; v_gene: TRBV12-3/TRBV12-4; CDR3nt: TGTGCCAGCAGTTTAGACTATCAGGGGAATGAGCAGTTCTTC; CDR3aa: CASSLDYQGNEQFF
abundance: NA; j_gene: TRBJ2-1; d_gene: TRBD2; v_gene: TRBV19; CDR3nt: TGTGCCAGTAGTCCCTCTGGACTAGCGGGACCTAAAGAGCAGTTCTTC; CDR3aa: CASSPSGLAGPKEQFF
abundance: few; j_gene: TRBJ2-1; d_gene: TRBD2; v_gene: TRBV4-2; CDR3nt: TGTGCCAGCAGCCAGTGGGAGGGCGGGGATGAGCAGTTCTTC; CDR3aa: CASSQWEGGDEQFF
abundance: many; j_gene: TRBJ2-2; d_gene: TRBD1; v_gene: TRBV12-3/TRBV12-4; CDR3nt: TGTGCCAGCAGTACGGGACAGGACACCGGGGAGCTGTTTTTT; CDR3aa: CASSTGQDTGELFF
abundance: NA; j_gene: TRBJ2-1; d_gene: NA; v_gene: TRBV5-1; CDR3nt: TGCGCCAGCAGCTCTCCAACTAGGGATGAGCAGTTCTTC; CDR3aa: CASSSPTRDEQFF
abundance: NA; j_gene: TRBJ2-7; d_gene: NA; v_gene: TRBV12-3/TRBV12-4; CDR3nt: TGTGCCAGCAGAGGGGACTCGGATAGGCAGTACTTC; CDR3aa: CASRGDSDRQYF
abundance: many; j_gene: TRBJ2-7; d_gene: TRBD1; v_gene: TRBV6-1; CDR3nt: TGTGCCAGCAGTAAAGGACAGGGTTTAGGGTCCTACGAGCAGTACTTC; CDR3aa: CASSKGQGLGSYEQYF
abundance: many; j_gene: TRBJ2-2; d_gene: TRBD2; v_gene: TRBV7-8; CDR3nt: TGTGCCAGCAGCAAACAACTCATAGCGGGGGCGAACACCGGGGAGCTGTTTTTT; CDR3aa: CASSKQLIAGANTGELFF
abundance: few; j_gene: TRBJ2-2; d_gene: NA; v_gene: TRBV5-6; CDR3nt: TGTGCCAGCAGCTTTGTGGGGGCCGGGGAGCTGTTTTTT; CDR3aa: CASSFVGAGELFF
abundance: NA; j_gene: TRBJ2-3; d_gene: TRBD2; v_gene: TRBV12-5; CDR3nt: TGTGCTAGTGGTTCCCCTCTAGACAGCGGGAGGGCCCTCGGGGAAGATACGCAGTATTTT; CDR3aa: CASGSPLDSGRALGEDTQYF
abundance: few; j_gene: TRBJ1-1; d_gene: NA; v_gene: TRBV15; CDR3nt: TGTGCCACCAGCAGAGATCGATGGGACACTGAAGCTTTCTTT; CDR3aa: CATSRDRWDTEAFF
abundance: few; j_gene: TRBJ1-5; d_gene: NA; v_gene: TRBV3-1; CDR3nt: TGTGCCAGCAGTCAGACCTCAGGACAGCCCCAGCATTTT; CDR3aa: CASSQTSGQPQHF
abundance: few; j_gene: TRBJ2-2; d_gene: NA; v_gene: TRBV7-6; CDR3nt: TGTGCCAGCAGCTTAGTGTTTAACACCGGGGAGCTGTTTTTT; CDR3aa: CASSLVFNTGELFF
abundance: few; j_gene: TRBJ2-7; d_gene: TRBD1; v_gene: TRBV10-3; CDR3nt: TGTGCCATCAGTGAGGGCAGGGGGACCTCCTACGAGCAGTACTTC; CDR3aa: CAISEGRGTSYEQYF
abundance: few; j_gene: TRBJ2-3; d_gene: NA; v_gene: TRBV6-1; CDR3nt: TGTGCCAGCAGGTCCCGACAGGAACGTTTTAGCACAGATACGCAGTATTTT; CDR3aa: CASRSRQERFSTDTQYF
abundance: many; j_gene: TRBJ2-6; d_gene: NA; v_gene: TRBV9; CDR3nt: TGTGCCAGCAGCGCGGTTGGTGTGGGGGCCAACGTCCTGACTTTC; CDR3aa: CASSAVGVGANVLTF
abundance: few; j_gene: TRBJ2-2; d_gene: TRBD2; v_gene: TRBV7-8; CDR3nt: TGTGCCAGCAGGAAAGCGGGAGTGGTCTCCGGGGAGCTGTTTTTT; CDR3aa: CASRKAGVVSGELFF
abundance: once; j_gene: TRBJ2-1; d_gene: TRBD2; v_gene: TRBV11-2; CDR3nt: TGTGCCAGCAGCTTAGTGGCTAGCGGGTTCTACAATGAGCAGTTCTTC; CDR3aa: CASSLVASGFYNEQFF